The 11 T cell receptor beta chains in this list originate from one sample, sequenced in a study of vaccination effects on CD4 cells after COVID-19. Here immunoSEQ multiplex PCR was the method, and the copy in TCRdb shows in-frame clones only, minus some. Found here are approximately 45,000 clones, around 76% of them singletons; the top ten hold 10% to 15%. Their recognized antigens are unknown. Scientists isolated CD4+ T cells after an approximately 11-day culture period ended. The specimen was CD4+ T cells from PBMCs cultured without peptide, collected before COVID-19 vaccination. Receptors originate from a human donor who had a prior SARS-CoV-2 infection.

The chain carries TRBV7-8 and TRBJ1-1, with D unclear. V dropped 1 base and J dropped 3 bases, with 9 bases sitting between them. In germline, CDR1 is SGHVS, CDR2 FQNEAQ. CDR3 length: 14 amino acids. This CDR3 is CASSLGRPDTEAFF. For the CDR3, the DNA is TGTGCCAGCAGCTTAGGGCGGCCGGACACTGAAGCTTTCTTT.

This chain links TRBV3-1 (or the pseudogene TRBV3-2) with TRBJ1-2, with 9 bases lining up with TRBD1. CDR1 LGHDT and CDR2 YNNKEL come from the germline V gene (reference sequence). This CDR3 has 15 residues. Trimming at V came to 1 base and at J to 7 bases, leaving 7 bases not matched to a gene. The CDR3 DNA reads TGTGCCAGCAGCCAAGGTTGGGGACAGGGTGTTGGCTACACCTTC. Its translation is CASSQGWGQGVGYTF.

The V call is TRBV4-3, the J call TRBJ2-7; D remains ambiguous. The V end was cut by 3 bases, the J end by 1 base, with 13 bases between. The CDR3 runs to 15 residues. Germline CDR1 LGHNA, CDR2 YSLEER. CDR3 sequence reads: CASSHHTTESYEQYF. In nucleotides, the CDR3 is TGCGCCAGCAGCCATCACACCACAGAGTCCTACGAGCAGTACTTC.

The chain carries TRBV5-1 and TRBJ1-1, with 9 bases lining up with TRBD1. This CDR3 contains 14 residues. From germline, CDR1 is SGHRS and CDR2 YFSETQ. V gave up 4 bases and J gave up 1 base; unmatched junction bases: 2. The CDR3 protein is CASSPDRGNTEAFF. CDR3 nucleotides: TGCGCCAGCAGCCCGGACAGGGGGAACACTGAAGCTTTCTTT. The entire variable domain, with the rest obtained from reference TRBV5-1 and TRBJ1-1, is as follows: KAGVTQTPRYLIKTRGQQVTLSCSPISGHRSVSWYQQTPGQGLQFLFEYFSETQRNKGNFPGRFSGRQFSNSRSEMNVSTLELGDSALYLCASSPDRGNTEAFFGQGTRLTVV.

V and J are TRBV7-9 and TRBJ2-6; D unclear. The CDR3 runs 15 residues. Trimming shortened V by 1 base and J by 2 bases, and 6 bases separated the two germline ends. The germline CDR1 and CDR2 sequences are SEHNR and FQNEAQ (reference sequence). CDR3 protein: CASSLVGTGANVLTF. Here the CDR3 DNA reads TGTGCCAGCAGCTTAGTAGGGACTGGGGCCAACGTCCTGACTTTC.

The chain recombines TRBV3-1 (or the pseudogene TRBV3-2) with TRBJ2-1; D might be TRBD1 or TRBD2, each matching 5 bases. This CDR3 is built from 14 residues. The V and J ends lost 5 bases and 0 bases respectively, with 8 bases between them. Germline values: CDR1 LGHDT, CDR2 YNNKEL (reference sequence). DNA for the CDR3: TGTGCCAGCAGCGGGGGTAGCTCCTACAATGAGCAGTTCTTC. Encoded protein: CASSGGSSYNEQFF.

The V and J genes are TRBV19 and TRBJ2-3; 7 bases line up with TRBD1. Trimming removed 4 bases from V and 3 bases from J; junction bases left unmatched: 4. The CDR3 loop spans 14 amino acids. From germline, CDR1 is LNHDA and CDR2 SQIVND (reference sequence). The chain's CDR3 is CASSTRQGTDTQYF. The CDR3 DNA follows: TGTGCCAGTAGTACCCGACAGGGAACAGATACGCAGTATTTT.

The chain is built from TRBV6-5 and TRBJ2-5; D call uncertain. Per germline, CDR1 MNHEY and CDR2 SVGAGI. The germline V and J ends were trimmed by 5 bases and 5 bases, with 9 bases remaining between them. This CDR3 is 12 amino acids long. CDR3 in amino acids: CASSRRWETQYF. The CDR3 coding sequence is TGTGCCAGCAGTAGAAGATGGGAGACCCAGTACTTC.

The gene calls are TRBV3-1 (or the pseudogene TRBV3-2) and TRBJ1-1, with D possibly being TRBD1 (5 bases). The germline V gene has CDR1 LGHDT and CDR2 YNNKEL (reference sequence). V shed 2 bases and J shed 1 base, with 8 bases lying between them. The CDR3 runs 14 residues. CDR3 loop: CASSQPRANTEAFF. Written as DNA, the CDR3 is TGTGCCAGCAGCCAACCCAGGGCGAACACTGAAGCTTTCTTT.

The chain joins TRBV19 to TRBJ2-5; the match to TRBD1 covers 9 bases. This CDR3 comprises 14 residues. Trimming at V came to 5 bases and at J to 9 bases, leaving 10 bases not matched to a gene. Germline lookup yields CDR1 LNHDA and CDR2 SQIVND (reference sequence). As DNA, the CDR3 is TGTGCCAGTAGTTTCCGGGACAGGGAGTTACCCCAGTACTTC. Translated, it gives CASSFRDRELPQYF.

This chain connects TRBV19 to TRBJ1-4; 9 positions agree with TRBD1. Per the germline V gene, CDR1 is LNHDA and CDR2 is SQIVND (reference sequence). CDR3 length: 15 residues. J lost 8 bases, V lost 3 bases, and 7 bases had no gene match. DNA for the CDR3: TGTGCCAGTAGTATTTCCGGGACAGGGAAAGAAAAACTGTTTTTT. This sequence encodes CASSISGTGKEKLFF.